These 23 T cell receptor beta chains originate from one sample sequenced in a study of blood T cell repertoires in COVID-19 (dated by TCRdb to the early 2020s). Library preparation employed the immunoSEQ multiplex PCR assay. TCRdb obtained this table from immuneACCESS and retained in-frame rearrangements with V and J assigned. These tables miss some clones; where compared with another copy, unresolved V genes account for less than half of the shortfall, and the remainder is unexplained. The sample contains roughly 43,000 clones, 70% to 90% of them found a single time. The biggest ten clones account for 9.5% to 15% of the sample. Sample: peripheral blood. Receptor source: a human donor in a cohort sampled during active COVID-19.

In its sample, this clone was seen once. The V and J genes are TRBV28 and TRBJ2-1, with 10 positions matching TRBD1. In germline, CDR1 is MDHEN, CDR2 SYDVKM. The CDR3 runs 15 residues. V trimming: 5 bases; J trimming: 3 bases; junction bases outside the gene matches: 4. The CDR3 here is CASSPGTGDYNEQFF. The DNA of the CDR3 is TGTGCCAGCAGTCCCGGGACAGGGGACTACAATGAGCAGTTCTTC. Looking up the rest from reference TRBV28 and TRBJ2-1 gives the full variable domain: DVKVTQSSRYLVKRTGEKVFLECVQDMDHENMFWYRQDPGLGLRLIYFSYDVKMKEKGDIPEGYSVSREKKERFSLILESASTNQTSMYLCASSPGTGDYNEQFFGPGTRLTVL.

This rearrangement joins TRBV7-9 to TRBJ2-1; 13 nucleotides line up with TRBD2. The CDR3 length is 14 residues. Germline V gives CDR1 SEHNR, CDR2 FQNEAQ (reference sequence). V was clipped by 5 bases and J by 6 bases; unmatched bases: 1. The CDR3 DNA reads TGTGCCAGCAGCCGGACTAGCGGGGGCAATGAGCAGTTCTTC. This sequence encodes CASSRTSGGNEQFF. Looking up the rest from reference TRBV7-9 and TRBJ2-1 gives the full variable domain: DTGVSQNPRHKITKRGQNVTFRCDPISEHNRLYWYRQTLGQGPEFLTYFQNEAQLEKSRLLSDRFSAERPKGSFSTLEIQRTEQGDSAMYLCASSRTSGGNEQFFGPGTRLTVL.

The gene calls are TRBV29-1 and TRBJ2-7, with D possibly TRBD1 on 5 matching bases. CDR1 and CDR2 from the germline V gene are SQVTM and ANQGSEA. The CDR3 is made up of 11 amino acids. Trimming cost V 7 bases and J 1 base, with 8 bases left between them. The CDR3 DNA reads TGCAGCGCCCAGGGTTCCTACGAGCAGTACTTC. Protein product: CSAQGSYEQYF.

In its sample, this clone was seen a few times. Here the CDR3 DNA reads TGTGCCAGCAGCGTAGACGGGAGGGAGCAGTACTTC. Protein: CASSVDGREQYF. The chain links TRBV9 to TRBJ2-7; 7 nucleotides agree with TRBD2. The CDR3 is 12 amino acids. Germline V gene lookup returns CDR1 SGDLS and CDR2 YYNGEE. Trimming removed 0 bases from V and 7 bases from J; junction bases left unmatched: 1.

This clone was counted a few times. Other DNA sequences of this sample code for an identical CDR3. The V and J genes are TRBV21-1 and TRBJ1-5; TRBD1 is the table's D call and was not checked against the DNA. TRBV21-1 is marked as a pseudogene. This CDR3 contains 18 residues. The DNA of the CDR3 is TGTGCCAGCAGCAAAGTACGGACAGGATACCGTTACAATCAGCCCCAGCATTTT. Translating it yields CASSKVRTGYRYNQPQHF.

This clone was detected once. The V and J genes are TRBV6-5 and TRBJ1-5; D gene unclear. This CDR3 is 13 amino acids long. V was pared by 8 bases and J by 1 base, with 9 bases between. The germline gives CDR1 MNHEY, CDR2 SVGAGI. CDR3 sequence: CASQVLSNQPQHF. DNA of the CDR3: TGTGCCAGCCAGGTCTTGAGCAATCAGCCCCAGCATTTT.

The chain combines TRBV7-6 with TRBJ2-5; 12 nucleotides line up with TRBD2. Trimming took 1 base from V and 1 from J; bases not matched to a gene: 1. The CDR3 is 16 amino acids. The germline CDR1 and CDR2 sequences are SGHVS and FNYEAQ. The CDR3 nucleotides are TGTGCCAGCAGCTTAGGGACTAGCGGGGTCCAAGAGACCCAGTACTTC. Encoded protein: CASSLGTSGVQETQYF.

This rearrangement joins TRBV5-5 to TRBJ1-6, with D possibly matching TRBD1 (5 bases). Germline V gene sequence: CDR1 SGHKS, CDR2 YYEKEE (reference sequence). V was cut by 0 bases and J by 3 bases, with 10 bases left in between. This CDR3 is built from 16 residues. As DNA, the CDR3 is TGTGCCAGCAGCTTGGCTGGGGCCGTCTATAATTCACCCCTCCACTTT. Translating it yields CASSLAGAVYNSPLHF.

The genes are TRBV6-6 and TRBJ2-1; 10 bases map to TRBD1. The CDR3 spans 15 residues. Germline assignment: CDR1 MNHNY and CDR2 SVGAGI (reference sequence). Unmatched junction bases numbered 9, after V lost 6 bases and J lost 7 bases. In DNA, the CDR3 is TGTGCCAGCAGCCTCCGGACAGGGGGGCTGAATGAGCAGTTCTTC. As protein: CASSLRTGGLNEQFF.

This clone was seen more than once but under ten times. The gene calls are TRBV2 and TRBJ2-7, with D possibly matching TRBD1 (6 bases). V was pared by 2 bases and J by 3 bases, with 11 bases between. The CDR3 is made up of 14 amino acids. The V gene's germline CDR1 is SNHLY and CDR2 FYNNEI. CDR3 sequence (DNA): TGTGCCAGCAGTGAATGGCAGGGGAACTACGAGCAGTACTTC. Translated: CASSEWQGNYEQYF.

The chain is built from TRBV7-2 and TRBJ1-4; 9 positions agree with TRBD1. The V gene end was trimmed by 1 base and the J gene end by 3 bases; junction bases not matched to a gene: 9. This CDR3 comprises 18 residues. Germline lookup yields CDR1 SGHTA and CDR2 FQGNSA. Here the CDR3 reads CASSLEINRGRANEKLFF. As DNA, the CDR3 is TGTGCCAGCAGCTTAGAGATCAACAGGGGGCGGGCTAATGAAAAACTGTTTTTT.

The CDR3 nucleotides read TGTGCCAGCAGCGTAGCGGGACAGGGATCCTACGAGCAGTACTTC. It translates to CASSVAGQGSYEQYF. The chain uses TRBV9 and TRBJ2-7; 9 positions match TRBD1. V lost 0 bases to trimming and J lost 1 base; unmatched junction nucleotides: 2. Germline V lookup: CDR1 SGDLS, CDR2 YYNGEE. There are 15 residues in the CDR3. Looking up the rest from reference TRBV9 and TRBJ2-7 gives the full variable domain: DSGVTQTPKHLITATGQRVTLRCSPRSGDLSVYWYQQSLDQGLQFLIQYYNGEERAKGNILERFSAQQFPDLHSELNLSSLELGDSALYFCASSVAGQGSYEQYFGPGTRLTVT.

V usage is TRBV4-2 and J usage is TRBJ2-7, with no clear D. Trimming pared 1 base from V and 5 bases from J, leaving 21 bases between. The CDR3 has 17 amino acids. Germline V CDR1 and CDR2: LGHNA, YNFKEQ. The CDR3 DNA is TGTGCCAGCAGCCAAGCCCCCCTTGGGCAGTCACGGAACGAGCAGTACTTC. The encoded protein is CASSQAPLGQSRNEQYF.

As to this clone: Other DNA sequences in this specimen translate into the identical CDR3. CDR3 sequence: CASSPGRGEKLFF. CDR3 coding DNA: TGCGCCAGCAGTCCGGGTCGGGGGGAAAAACTGTTTTTT. The chain recombines TRBV5-1 with TRBJ1-4, with D perhaps TRBD1 (5 bases). Germline CDR1 reads SGHRS; CDR2 reads YFSETQ. The CDR3 has 13 residues. Trimming took off 5 bases at V and 8 bases at J, with 13 bases between the two ends.

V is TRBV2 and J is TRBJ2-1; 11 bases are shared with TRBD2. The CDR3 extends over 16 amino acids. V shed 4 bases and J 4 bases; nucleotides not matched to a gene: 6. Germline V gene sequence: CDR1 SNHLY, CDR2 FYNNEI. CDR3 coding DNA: TGTGCCAGCAGTGGGTTAGCGGGGGGGCTTTACAATGAGCAGTTCTTC. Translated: CASSGLAGGLYNEQFF. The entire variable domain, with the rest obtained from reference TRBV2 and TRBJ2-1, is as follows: EPEVTQTPSHQVTQMGQEVILRCVPISNHLYFYWYRQILGQKVEFLVSFYNNEISEKSEIFDDQFSVERPDGSNFTLKIRSTKLEDSAMYFCASSGLAGGLYNEQFFGPGTRLTVL.

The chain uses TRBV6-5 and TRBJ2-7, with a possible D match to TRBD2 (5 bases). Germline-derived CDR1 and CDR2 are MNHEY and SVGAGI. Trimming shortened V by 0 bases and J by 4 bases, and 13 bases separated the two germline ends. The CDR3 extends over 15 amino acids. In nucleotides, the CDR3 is TGTGCCAGCAGTTACTCGTCGGGGTTTGGGTACGAGCAGTACTTC. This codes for CASSYSSGFGYEQYF.

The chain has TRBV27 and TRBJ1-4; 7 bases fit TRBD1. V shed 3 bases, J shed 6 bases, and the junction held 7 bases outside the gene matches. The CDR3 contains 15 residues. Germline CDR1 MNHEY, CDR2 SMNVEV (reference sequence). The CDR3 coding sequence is TGTGCCAGCAGTTTGACAGGGAATTGGGATGAAAAACTGTTTTTT. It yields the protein CASSLTGNWDEKLFF.

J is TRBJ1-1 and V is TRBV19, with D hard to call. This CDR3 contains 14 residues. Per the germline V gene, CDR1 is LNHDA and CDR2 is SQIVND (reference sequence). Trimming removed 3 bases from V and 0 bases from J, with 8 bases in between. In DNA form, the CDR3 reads TGTGCCAGTAGTATCCCCCAGGTGAACACTGAAGCTTTCTTT. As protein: CASSIPQVNTEAFF.

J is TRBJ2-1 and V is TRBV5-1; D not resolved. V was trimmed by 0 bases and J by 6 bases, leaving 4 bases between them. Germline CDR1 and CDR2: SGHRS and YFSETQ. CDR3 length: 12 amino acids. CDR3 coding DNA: TGCGCCAGCAGCTTGGCCCTCAATGAGCAGTTCTTC. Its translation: CASSLALNEQFF. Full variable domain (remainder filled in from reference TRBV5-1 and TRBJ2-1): KAGVTQTPRYLIKTRGQQVTLSCSPISGHRSVSWYQQTPGQGLQFLFEYFSETQRNKGNFPGRFSGRQFSNSRSEMNVSTLELGDSALYLCASSLALNEQFFGPGTRLTVL.

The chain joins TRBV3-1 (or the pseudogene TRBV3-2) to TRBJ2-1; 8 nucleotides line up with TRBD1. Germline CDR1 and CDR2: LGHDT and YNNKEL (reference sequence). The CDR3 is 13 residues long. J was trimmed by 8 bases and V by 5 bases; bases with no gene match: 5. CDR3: CASSETGVHEQFF. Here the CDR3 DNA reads TGTGCCAGCAGCGAGACAGGGGTCCATGAGCAGTTCTTC.

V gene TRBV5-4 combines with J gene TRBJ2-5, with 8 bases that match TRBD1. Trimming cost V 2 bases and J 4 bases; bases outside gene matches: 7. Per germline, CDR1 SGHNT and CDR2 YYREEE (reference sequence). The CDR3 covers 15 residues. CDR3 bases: TGTGCCAGCAGCTTCTCACTCAGGGGGCGAGAGACCCAGTACTTC. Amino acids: CASSFSLRGRETQYF. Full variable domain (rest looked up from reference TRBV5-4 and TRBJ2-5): ETGVTQSPTHLIKTRGQQVTLRCSSQSGHNTVSWYQQALGQGPQFIFQYYREEENGRGNFPPRFSGLQFPNYSSELNVNALELDDSALYLCASSFSLRGRETQYFGPGTRLLVL.

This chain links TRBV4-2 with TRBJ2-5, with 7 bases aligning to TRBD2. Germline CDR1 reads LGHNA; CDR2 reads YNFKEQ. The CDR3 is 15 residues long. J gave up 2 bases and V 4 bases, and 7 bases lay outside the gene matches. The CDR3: CASSPWASGQETQYF. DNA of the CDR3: TGTGCCAGCAGCCCCTGGGCTAGCGGACAAGAGACCCAGTACTTC.

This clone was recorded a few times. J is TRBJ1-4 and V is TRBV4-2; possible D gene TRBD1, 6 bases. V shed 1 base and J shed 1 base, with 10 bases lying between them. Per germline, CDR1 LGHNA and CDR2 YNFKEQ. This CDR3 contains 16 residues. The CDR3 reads CASSQVQGRTNEKLFF. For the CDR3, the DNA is TGTGCCAGCAGCCAAGTTCAGGGGAGAACTAATGAAAAACTGTTTTTT.